The next 2 T cell receptor beta chains were all read from a single sample in a study of blood T cell repertoires in COVID-19. TCRdb's table, derived via immunoSEQ multiplex PCR, lists solely in-frame clones and lacks some. The sample carries 60,000 to 75,000 clones, 85% to 90% recorded once. The sequenced sample was peripheral blood. The receptors stem from a man in his sixties or seventies with active COVID-19.

The chain uses TRBV7-2 and TRBJ1-6; the D gene is possibly TRBD1 (5 bases). The germline V and J ends were trimmed by 5 bases and 2 bases, with 10 bases remaining between them. This CDR3 region has 15 residues. From germline, CDR1 is SGHTA and CDR2 FQGNSA. CDR3 protein: CASSAHRTYNSPLHF. CDR3 coding DNA: TGTGCCAGCAGCGCACACAGGACCTATAATTCACCCCTCCACTTT.

CDR3 sequence: CASSYGRAYGYTF. CDR3 sequence (DNA): TGTGCCAGCAGTTACGGCAGGGCCTATGGCTACACCTTC. The chain recombines TRBV28 with TRBJ1-2; a weak D match, TRBD1 (5 bases). Germline V gene lookup returns CDR1 MDHEN and CDR2 SYDVKM. The CDR3 is made up of 13 amino acids. V lost 4 bases to trimming and J lost 4 bases, with 10 bases between them.